Below are 32 T cell receptor beta chains sequenced from a single sample in a study of cytomegalovirus exposure and HLA in healthy donors (dated 2017 in TCRdb). The library was made by the immunoSEQ multiplex PCR assay. The multiplex PCR relied on a mix of 60 forward primers for TCR Vbeta segments and 13 reverse primers for TCR Jbeta segments. TCRdb holds this immuneACCESS table with in-frame rearrangements only. Some clones are missing; in checked studies, unresolved V genes explain under half, and the rest has no known cause. This sample is represented by around 150,000 clones; about 78% of them were singletons. Clones ranked in the top ten supply approximately 4% of the sample. Sequences were obtained from PBMCs. The receptors derive from a young man in good health and CMV-seronegative.

The chain couples TRBV5-1 to TRBJ2-7; a possible D gene is TRBD2 (6 bases). V shed 0 bases and J shed 3 bases, with 13 bases lying between them. Germline lookup yields CDR1 SGHRS and CDR2 YFSETQ. The CDR3 is made up of 15 amino acids. CDR3: CASSLAWGLSYEQYF. The CDR3 nucleotides read TGCGCCAGCAGCTTGGCCTGGGGACTGAGCTACGAGCAGTACTTC.

The CDR3 bases are TGTGCCAGCAGCTTAGGCCAGGGAATGGATGGCTACACCTTC. Residues: CASSLGQGMDGYTF. V gene TRBV7-9 combines with J gene TRBJ1-2, with TRBD1 as a possible D gene (5 bases). V gave up 1 base and J gave up 6 bases, with 12 bases separating them. Germline V gene data show CDR1 as SEHNR and CDR2 as FQNEAQ (reference sequence). This CDR3 has 14 residues.

The chain joins TRBV5-1 to TRBJ1-1, with 9 bases matching TRBD1. The germline gives CDR1 SGHRS, CDR2 YFSETQ. This CDR3 comprises 17 residues. Germline trimming cut 3 bases from V and 8 bases from J; bases unmatched to any gene: 17. Written as DNA, the CDR3 is TGCGCCAGCAGCTGGCAGGACAGGGGTTCGTTTCCAGGAGAAGCTTTCTTT. Its protein is CASSWQDRGSFPGEAFF.

The chain couples TRBV28 to TRBJ1-2; D unresolved. V lost 5 bases and J lost 5, with 12 bases in between. Germline CDR1 is MDHEN and CDR2 is SYDVKM. This CDR3 region has 13 residues. The CDR3 DNA follows: TGTGCCAGCAGTCTAACCGACAATTATGGCTACACCTTC. Its protein is CASSLTDNYGYTF.

This chain connects TRBV4-1 to TRBJ1-2; maybe TRBD1 (6 bases). CDR3 length equals 16 residues. The V end was cut by 3 bases, the J end by 3 bases, with 17 bases between. The germline gives CDR1 MGHRA, CDR2 YSYEKL. The CDR3 region has the DNA TGCGCCAGCAGCCAGACCCGGACAGATACTTACTATGGCTACACCTTC. Translating it yields CASSQTRTDTYYGYTF.

The genes are TRBV19 and TRBJ1-2; D gene unclear. V was shortened by 3 bases and J by 2 bases, with 10 bases between the two germline ends. The CDR3 loop spans 14 amino acids. Germline V gives CDR1 LNHDA, CDR2 SQIVND (reference sequence). CDR3 amino acids: CASSMSGYNYGYTF. DNA of the CDR3: TGTGCCAGTAGTATGTCGGGGTACAACTATGGCTACACCTTC.

This sequence joins TRBV7-2 and TRBJ2-7; D perhaps matches TRBD1 (6 bases). The CDR3 sequence is 16 residues long. Germline assignment: CDR1 SGHTA and CDR2 FQGNSA. Trimming left V 4 bases short and J 13 bases short, with 29 bases between. The CDR3 nucleotides read TGTGCCAGCAGCTACTTATTGTCGGGTGACAGGCGTCCTAAATACTTC. Translated: CASSYLLSGDRRPKYF.

This chain links TRBV18 with TRBJ1-4; perhaps TRBD1 as D (6 bases). The V and J ends lost 1 base and 2 bases respectively, with 8 bases between them. Germline V gene sequence: CDR1 KGHSH, CDR2 LQKENI. The CDR3 is 15 amino acids. This CDR3 reads CASSPRQGTNEKLFF. In DNA form, the CDR3 reads TGTGCCAGCTCACCACGTCAGGGGACTAATGAAAAACTGTTTTTT.

To note about this clone: The DNA is omitted, as the CDR3 cannot be located on it reliably, and the CDR3 follows TCRdb's listing. This rearrangement joins TRBV1 to TRBJ2-7; the table gives TRBD1 as D, unverified against the DNA. TRBV1 is annotated as a pseudogene. The CDR3 sequence runs 16 residues, both termini included. CDR3 sequence: CTSSQVGTGASYEQYF.

In the case of this clone: The identical CDR3 is also encoded by other nucleotide sequences in the sample. The rearrangement links TRBV6-5 to TRBJ1-1; 8 nucleotides align to TRBD1. The CDR3 contains 14 residues. Germline CDR1 reads MNHEY; CDR2 reads SVGAGI. The trim removed 5 bases at V and 2 bases at J, leaving 4 bases unmatched. Written as DNA, the CDR3 is TGTGCCAGCAGTCCCGGGACAGGAAACACTGAAGCTTTCTTT. Translated: CASSPGTGNTEAFF.

V usage is TRBV18 and J usage is TRBJ1-2; possible D gene TRBD1, 5 bases. This CDR3 has 16 amino acids. CDR1 and CDR2 from the germline V gene are KGHSH and LQKENI. Deletions cut 3 bases from V and 1 base from J, with 15 bases between. CDR3 residues: CASSPWQTANNYGYTF. The CDR3 DNA reads as TGTGCCAGCTCACCTTGGCAGACAGCAAATAACTATGGCTACACCTTC.

This clone appeared many times. The junction and the germline gene differ at one end; a read error may be behind it. The rearrangement joins TRBV5-5 to TRBJ1-5, with TRBD1 identical over 7 bases. The CDR3 extends over 17 amino acids. Germline assignment: CDR1 SGHKS and CDR2 YYEKEE (reference sequence). This chain's CDR3 is CASRLGNTGTDNQPQHF. CDR3 DNA: TGTGCCAGCAGATTGGGGAACACCGGGACAGACAATCAGCCCCAGCATTTT.

The chain links TRBV10-3 to TRBJ1-5; the D gene is possibly TRBD1 (6 bases). This CDR3 region has 14 residues. With 11 bases removed from V and 2 bases from J, the gap between germline ends came to 16 bases. The germline V gene encodes CDR1 ENHRY and CDR2 SYGVKD. CDR3 in DNA: TGTGCCTCCACGCCAGGGGATGGCAATCAGCCCCAGCATTTT. This encodes CASTPGDGNQPQHF.

This chain uses TRBV19 with TRBJ2-5; weak D call: TRBD1 (5 bases). Germline V CDR1 and CDR2: LNHDA, SQIVND (reference sequence). Trimming left V 1 base short and J 0 bases short, with 15 bases between. CDR3 size: 17 residues. CDR3 in amino acids: CASSIGRRARYQETQYF. The CDR3 nucleotides read TGTGCCAGTAGTATAGGCCGCAGGGCGAGGTACCAAGAGACCCAGTACTTC.

This chain connects TRBV10-1 to TRBJ2-3; D ambiguous. This CDR3 comprises 15 residues. Germline-derived CDR1 and CDR2 are WNHNN and SYGVQD (reference sequence). V shed 0 bases and J shed 6 bases, with 13 bases lying between them. The CDR3 bases are TGCGCCAGCAGTGAGTCGGGTGTAGCAGCGGATACGCAGTATTTT. It specifies CASSESGVAADTQYF.

The chain has TRBV7-3 and TRBJ1-4, with 11 bases identical to TRBD1. The germline V gene has CDR1 SGHTA and CDR2 FQGTGA. The CDR3 has 14 amino acids. With 3 bases clipped from V and 8 bases from J, the junction kept 2 bases outside the gene matches. The CDR3 here is CASSLGQGDEKLFF. The CDR3 DNA follows: TGTGCCAGCAGCTTGGGACAGGGGGACGAAAAACTGTTTTTT.

Only one count was recorded for this clone. V usage is TRBV2 and J usage is TRBJ1-6; a possible D gene is TRBD1 (6 bases). The CDR3 loop spans 12 amino acids. In germline, CDR1 is SNHLY, CDR2 FYNNEI. Trimming cost V 6 bases and J 14 bases, with 14 bases left between them. The CDR3 nucleotides are TGTGCCAGCAGAGGGACACGTTCGGCCCTCCACTTT. Protein: CASRGTRSALHF.

The V call is TRBV5-6, the J call TRBJ1-1, with 9 bases lining up with TRBD1. The CDR3 spans 14 residues. J was trimmed by 3 bases and V by 4 bases; bases with no gene match: 4. CDR1 and CDR2 from the germline V gene are SGHDT and YYEEEE. CDR3 region: CASSGTGGDTEAFF. The CDR3 nucleotides read TGTGCCAGCAGCGGTACAGGGGGCGACACTGAAGCTTTCTTT.

A few counts support this clone. This chain's CDR3 is CASSSQGTEQYF. The CDR3 nucleotides read TGTGCCAGCAGCTCCCAGGGGACCGAGCAGTACTTC. The rearrangement links TRBV7-9 to TRBJ2-7; perhaps TRBD1 as D (6 bases). The V end lost 4 bases, the J end lost 6 bases, and 10 bases lay between the germline ends. Germline CDR1 and CDR2: SEHNR and FQNEAQ (reference sequence). The CDR3 consists of 12 residues.

Here the CDR3 reads CASSPRAGGYYEQYF. The CDR3 DNA reads as TGTGCCAGCAGCCCCCGGGCGGGAGGGTACTACGAGCAGTACTTC. This sequence joins TRBV27 and TRBJ2-7, with TRBD2 identical over 9 bases. The V gene's germline CDR1 is MNHEY and CDR2 SMNVEV (reference sequence). V trimming: 6 bases; J trimming: 3 bases; junction bases outside the gene matches: 9. CDR3 length: 15 amino acids.

This clone occurred a few times. The V and J genes are TRBV2 and TRBJ2-7; D is ambiguous. This CDR3 contains 13 residues. Germline assignment: CDR1 SNHLY and CDR2 FYNNEI. The V end was cut by 8 bases, the J end by 2 bases, with 13 bases between. The CDR3 sequence is CASGEGPAYEQYF. The CDR3 DNA is TGTGCCAGCGGGGAAGGGCCCGCCTACGAGCAGTACTTC.

V is TRBV7-8 and J is TRBJ2-5; 7 positions match TRBD1. V was clipped by 0 bases and J by 4 bases; unmatched bases: 11. The germline V gene encodes CDR1 SGHVS and CDR2 FQNEAQ. This CDR3 has 17 residues. CDR3 DNA: TGTGCCAGCAGCTTAGCCGTGGTAGGGGGCGCGACAGAGACCCAGTACTTC. Translated: CASSLAVVGGATETQYF.

The CDR3 DNA is TGTGCCAGCAGCCAATCGATGTCGGAGCCCCAGCATTTT. This codes for CASSQSMSEPQHF. The chain employs TRBV16 and TRBJ1-5; the D is unclear. CDR1 and CDR2 (germline): KGHSY, FQNENV. The V and J ends lost 0 bases and 8 bases respectively, with 8 bases between them. CDR3 length: 13 amino acids.

The chain carries TRBV27 and TRBJ2-2; 9 bases fit TRBD1. With V trimmed by 5 bases and J by 4 bases, 5 bases remained unmatched. The length of the CDR3 is 15 residues. Germline-derived CDR1 and CDR2 are MNHEY and SMNVEV (reference sequence). This CDR3 is CASSPDRGSTGELFF. The CDR3 DNA sequence: TGTGCCAGCAGTCCTGACAGGGGGTCCACCGGGGAGCTGTTTTTT.

V gene TRBV10-3 combines with J gene TRBJ1-3, with no clear D. Germline CDR1 ENHRY, CDR2 SYGVKD. V lost 3 bases and J 0 bases, leaving 9 bases between the germline ends. The CDR3 is made up of 15 amino acids. The CDR3, as DNA: TGTGCCATCAGTGACGGACTGAGCTCTGGAAACACCATATATTTT. It translates to CAISDGLSSGNTIYF.

DNA for the CDR3: TGTGCCAGCAGTCTACAGGGGGCGCCGGGCTACACCTTC. Residues: CASSLQGAPGYTF. The chain employs TRBV6-1 and TRBJ1-2, with 9 bases lining up with TRBD1. V lost 5 bases and J lost 8; bases outside the gene matches: 6. The CDR3 is 13 residues long. Per germline, CDR1 MNHNS and CDR2 SASEGT.

CDR3 nucleotide sequence: TGCGCCAGCAGCTTGGCTCAGGGCCCCTACGAGCAGTACTTC. This encodes CASSLAQGPYEQYF. The V gene is TRBV5-1, the J gene TRBJ2-7, with D possibly being TRBD1 (5 bases). Germline CDR1 SGHRS, CDR2 YFSETQ. Trimming took 0 bases from V and 2 from J, leaving 9 bases between them. The CDR3 totals 14 residues.

The chain joins TRBV18 to TRBJ1-2, with 8 bases matching TRBD1. Germline assignment: CDR1 KGHSH and CDR2 LQKENI. Unmatched junction bases numbered 8, after V lost 0 bases and J lost 5 bases. The CDR3 spans 16 residues. This chain's CDR3 is CASSPPAGGAGYGYTF. The CDR3 DNA is TGTGCCAGCTCACCACCCGCAGGGGGCGCCGGGTATGGCTACACCTTC.

The chain recombines TRBV27 with TRBJ1-1; a weak D match, TRBD1 (5 bases). Germline CDR1 reads MNHEY; CDR2 reads SMNVEV (reference sequence). V lost 5 bases to trimming and J lost 5 bases, with 24 bases between them. The CDR3 length is 17 residues. The CDR3 DNA follows: TGTGCCAGCAGTCCTAGCCTCGGGGGAAATCGGGGAACTGAAGCTTTCTTT. Protein sequence: CASSPSLGGNRGTEAFF.

J is TRBJ2-5 and V is TRBV27, with 8 bases lining up with TRBD2. In germline, CDR1 is MNHEY, CDR2 SMNVEV (reference sequence). This CDR3 has 17 amino acids. The trim removed 4 bases at V and 4 bases at J, leaving 14 bases unmatched. The CDR3 loop reads CASSSRLGRAGAETQYF. The DNA for the CDR3 is TGTGCCAGCAGTTCCCGCCTCGGGAGGGCCGGCGCAGAGACCCAGTACTTC.

This chain links TRBV7-9 with TRBJ1-5; D unclear. CDR1 is SEHNR, CDR2 FQNEAQ, per germline (reference sequence). The CDR3 extends over 16 amino acids. The V end lost 1 base, the J end lost 4 bases, and 14 bases lay between the germline ends. The CDR3 region is CASSLEYIGENQPQHF. CDR3 in DNA: TGTGCCAGCAGCTTAGAATATATCGGGGAAAATCAGCCCCAGCATTTT.

The chain combines TRBV5-1 with TRBJ1-1, with D possibly being TRBD1 (5 bases). The CDR3 has 14 residues. V dropped 5 bases and J dropped 0 bases, with 11 bases sitting between them. Germline V CDR1 and CDR2: SGHRS, YFSETQ. CDR3 nucleotides: TGCGCCAGCAGGGAACAGGAACTGAACACTGAAGCTTTCTTT. Translating gives CASREQELNTEAFF.